This T cell receptor (beta chain) was obtained from a study of blood T cell repertoires in COVID-19. Across the study: Sources were T cells, B-cell-depleted T cells, or PBMCs; the material itself was cDNA or gDNA.

Some clones are missing from TCRdb's copy, which holds only in-frame ones; the method was immunoSEQ multiplex PCR. This sample has more than 110,000 clones, with around 90% found just once. The sample comprised peripheral blood. This sequence was found in a woman over 75 with acute or convalescent COVID-19.

The CDR3 is CASSLSATYYGYTF. CDR3 nucleotides: TGTGCCAGCAGTTTATCAGCGACCTACTATGGCTACACCTTC. The rearrangement uses TRBV27 and TRBJ1-2; no reliable D call. The CDR3 contains 14 residues. V lost 0 bases and J lost 3, with 8 bases in between. Germline V gene lookup returns CDR1 MNHEY and CDR2 SMNVEV (reference sequence).